This passage covers 5 T cell receptor beta chains from one sample sequenced in a study of CD8+CD57+ T cells in acquired aplastic anemia. TCR beta VDJ combinations and CDR3 sequences were profiled from genomic DNA. TCRdb re-derived calls from the reads in MiXCR, one entry per CDR3 protein. The sample contains 95,000 to 120,000 distinct CDR3 sequences, roughly 50% of which appear only once. The sequencing input was sorted CD4+, CD8+, or CD8+CD57+ T cells (not recorded which) from PBMCs. The receptors derive from a human donor in good health, serving as a control.

The table lists this clonotype with a count of one. A much larger clone is a single base away; this may be a read error. This chain links TRBV6-1 with TRBJ1-1; D uncertain. Per germline, CDR1 MNHNS and CDR2 SASEGT. The CDR3 has 11 residues. Trimming left V 2 bases short and J 3 bases short, with 1 base between. CDR3 region: CASSEYTEAFF. The CDR3 coding sequence is TGTGCCAGCAGTGAATACACTGAAGCTTTCTTT.

Of note for this clonotype: Being one base from a much bigger clone, this may be a read error. J is TRBJ1-1 and V is TRBV28, with D hard to call. The V gene's germline CDR1 is MDHEN and CDR2 SYDVKM. The CDR3 runs to 13 residues. The CDR3 sequence: CASSLVGDTGAFF. CDR3 bases: TGTGCCAGCAGTTTGGTAGGAGACACTGGAGCTTTCTTT.

This clonotype has ten or more counts. The chain employs TRBV25-1 and TRBJ2-7; 8 bases align to TRBD2. Trimming at V came to 6 bases and at J to 0 bases, leaving 4 bases not matched to a gene. The CDR3 runs 14 residues. Germline V CDR1 and CDR2: MGHDK, SYGVNS. The CDR3 sequence: CASSGGGGSYEQYF. CDR3 sequence (DNA): TGTGCCAGCAGCGGGGGGGGGGGCTCCTACGAGCAGTACTTC.

This clonotype was found many times. The chain couples TRBV5-6 to TRBJ2-7; a weak D match, TRBD1 (5 bases). With 3 bases removed from V and 4 bases from J, the gap between germline ends came to 14 bases. The CDR3 runs 14 residues. Germline assignment: CDR1 SGHDT and CDR2 YYEEEE. CDR3 nucleotides: TGTGCCAGCAGCTCCCAACCAGGGCTATACGAGCAGTACTTC. Translating it yields CASSSQPGLYEQYF.

Many counts were recorded for this clonotype. This rearrangement joins TRBV4-3 to TRBJ2-5; TRBD2 agrees at 8 bases. The V and J ends lost 0 bases and 4 bases, in that order; junction bases with no gene match: 10. The germline gives CDR1 LGHNA, CDR2 YSLEER. The CDR3 consists of 17 residues. The CDR3, as DNA: TGCGCCAGCAGCCAAGATTTACGGGGGGGGACACTAGAGACCCAGTACTTC. As protein: CASSQDLRGGTLETQYF.